A selection of T cell receptor beta chains follows, all from one sample in a study of human CD8 memory T cell subsets. Reanalyzing the 5' RACE reads, TCRdb keeps one entry per CDR3 protein, without DNA. In total, the table holds 15,000 or so distinct CDR3 sequences. Input material: CD8+ stem-like memory T cells (TSCM and TCM) sorted from PBMCs. The receptors shown here come from a human donor in good health. Both conserved end residues are part of each CDR3. Clone size is shown for a subset of rows, as once, few, many or a class of expanded clone.

j_call	v_call	clone_size	cdr3_aa
TRBJ1-1	TRBV27	.	CASSLGSPMNTEAFF
TRBJ2-1	TRBV28	.	CASSFPLGTSGLSYNEQFF
TRBJ2-3	TRBV29-1	.	CSVRGMMTVHSTDTQYF
TRBJ1-2	TRBV23-1	.	CASSQSAGGGGYTF
TRBJ2-2	TRBV3-1	.	CASSPGLAGGAGELFF
TRBJ1-1	TRBV19	.	CASGQGLNTEAFF
TRBJ1-1	TRBV7-9	.	CATSIGGNTEAFF
TRBJ2-1	TRBV29-1	.	CSGLLTEYNEQFF
TRBJ2-1	TRBV4-3	.	CASSQDGAGTGGPYNEQFF
TRBJ1-3	TRBV2	.	CASKDRGGNTIYF
TRBJ2-5	TRBV5-6	.	CASSLAGWGKETQYF
TRBJ2-1	TRBV6-5	.	CASSYEAGSNEQFF
TRBJ2-1	TRBV20-1	.	CSARGPTSPTDNEQFF
TRBJ2-2	TRBV14	.	CASSRYTGELFF
TRBJ2-7	TRBV7-7	.	CASSLEAGSTYEQYF
TRBJ1-2	TRBV9	.	CASSAPDFRNYGYTF
TRBJ2-1	TRBV20-1	.	CSARDLVAGVSNEQFF
TRBJ1-1	TRBV7-9	.	CASTKRAGDEQNTEAFF
TRBJ2-7	TRBV4-1	.	CASSQELAANSYEQYF
TRBJ2-3	TRBV5-1	.	CASSNPDRVEEAADTQYF
TRBJ2-1	TRBV4-3	.	CASSQVSRGTEGNEQFF
TRBJ2-7	TRBV5-4	.	CASSLSGVEQYF
TRBJ2-7	TRBV5-1	.	CASSLTNRDEQYF
TRBJ2-1	TRBV9	.	CASSPDSYDEQFF
TRBJ2-2	TRBV5-6	.	CASSFGFGQGYTGELFF
TRBJ2-3	TRBV6-2/TRBV6-3	.	CASSQYKGLRPDTQYF
TRBJ1-3	TRBV5-1	.	CASSLDGRASSGNTIYF
TRBJ1-5	TRBV15	.	CATSRDYGGGQPQHF
TRBJ2-7	TRBV29-1	medium-sized	CSVEATGGYEQYF
TRBJ1-2	TRBV7-9	.	CASSWMADNYGYTF
TRBJ1-1	TRBV6-2/TRBV6-3	medium-sized	CASSYHSRGTEAFF
TRBJ2-7	TRBV13	.	CASSLGGTGGFEQYF
TRBJ1-2	TRBV10-2	.	CASGDSPDGGGGYTF
TRBJ1-5	TRBV21-1	.	CASSTKGQLDQPQHF
TRBJ1-5	TRBV25-1	.	CASSGGRVDNQPQHF
TRBJ1-6	TRBV2	.	CASDGRDRVISPLHF
TRBJ2-1	TRBV6-2/TRBV6-3	.	CASSYPGLAGGPYRDNEQFF
TRBJ2-5	TRBV7-9	medium-sized	CASSGGMETQYF
TRBJ2-7	TRBV27	.	CASSLTGDYEQYF
TRBJ1-1	TRBV12-3/TRBV12-4	.	CASSSTGVAFF